This TCR beta chain comes out of a study of blood T cell repertoires in COVID-19 (dated by TCRdb to the early 2020s). A note on the overall study: Collaborator samples came from the United States, Italy and Spain and covered acute and convalescent phases of COVID-19. Sample metadata almost always included a de-identified subject ID, COVID-19 status, age in years and sex. The samples were drawn from the first 160 participants of the ongoing ImmuneRACE study and from under 1,500 subjects provided by 6 global collaborators. HLA class I and class II types, where available, came from metadata supplied by the sample provider rather than from assay-based typing. Deeply sampled blood TCRbeta repertoires from subjects exposed to, actively infected with, or recovered from COVID-19 were included in the dataset. The material from the prospective study consisted of cDNA or gDNA derived from T cells, B-cell-depleted T cells, or PBMCs. The repertoires were made available in a free public database intended to serve as a resource for research on the immune response to SARS-CoV-2.

Trimming removed 1 base from V and 4 bases from J; the gene matches leave 6 bases unexplained. From its cysteine to its phenylalanine, the CDR3 spans 15 amino acids. The CDR3 DNA has 45 bases and is translated from base 1. Sequences SGHRS (CDR1) and YFSETQ (CDR2) are obtained from the germline V gene. Collaborating institutions collected whole blood in K2EDTA tubes following their own protocols. Collaborator samples were shipped for TCRbeta analysis as frozen whole blood, isolated PBMCs, or DNA extracted from either sample type. The immunoSEQ Assay, a bias-controlled multiplex PCR, was used to amplify TCRbeta CDR3 regions from genomic DNA. Turning to the authors' computational methods: The number of nucleated cells in each sample was estimated by amplification of reference gene primers within the assay. To quantify the absolute abundance of each unique TCRbeta CDR3 rearrangement, sequence reads were collapsed and filtered. For each sample, productive Simpson clonality was calculated as the square root of Simpson's diversity index across productive rearrangements. The immuneACCESS repertoire file appears here via TCRdb, limited to in-frame rearrangements. These files lack a portion of the clones; in checked studies, under half of the deficit traces to unresolved V genes, and the cause of the others is not known. V and J calls plus clone size are reproduced from that table; the DNA served to infer D and trimming. Present in this sample are 55,000 to 60,000 clones, about four fifths of which were seen just once. The ten largest make up approximately 15% of the sample.

To note about this clone: The antigen it binds to is not known. Within one base of it there is no much larger clone, and no base qualities were kept.

Findings and caveats that apply to the study as a whole: How much clinical and demographic metadata was included differed by source and by participant, and the metadata was provided uncurated.

What was sequenced was peripheral blood. The chain couples TRBV5-1 to TRBJ2-5, and 8 bases in between align with TRBD2. The source of this sequence is a man in his 70s with active COVID-19. The CDR3 has the sequence CASSLSGRDRETQYF. The DNA sequence is given as TGCGCCAGCAGCTTGAGCGGGAGAGACCGAGAGACCCAGTACTTC.